One T cell receptor (beta chain) is described in this entry. This specimen belongs to a study of CD8 T cells in Susac syndrome. The length of the CDR3 is 20 residues. V trimming: 4 bases; J trimming: 0 bases; junction bases outside the gene matches: 8. The germline CDR1 and CDR2 sequences are MNHNS and SASEGT. With random hexamers, reverse transcription was performed on 0.5 to 1 ug of RNA. Via MiXCR, TCRdb re-called the immunoSEQ multiplex PCR reads, giving one row per CDR3 protein. The repertoire holds under 200,000 distinct CDR3 sequences, around 95% seen once, with 0.15% to 0.2% in the top ten. The V call is TRBV6-1, the J call TRBJ2-6; the match to TRBD2 covers 14 bases. The specimen was CD8+ T cells from PBMCs. The TCR comes from a human donor with Susac syndrome. CDR3: CASSVSGLAGANSGANVLTF. The CDR3 DNA reads as TGTGCCAGCAGTGTCTCGGGACTAGCGGGGGCCAACTCTGGGGCCAACGTCCTGACTTTC.